In this sample, the clone carrying this TCR beta chain turned up many times. What it binds is unknown. This entry comes from a study of T cells after yellow fever vaccination. Study details: The SMART-Seq v4 Ultra Low Input method served to prepare the low-cell-number fractions. Study-level results: Booster sampling recovered most clones from primary vaccination (under 97% CD4, 80% to 90% CD8). Researchers report a weaker secondary response that nonetheless peaked faster, day 5 versus 15.

The 5'RACE template-switching step produced TCR cDNA and added a universal primer site and UMIs. TCRdb itself ran the 5' RACE reads through MiXCR, one entry per CDR3 protein. The sample holds roughly 120,000 distinct CDR3 sequences, 5.5% to 8% seen once. The origin of this receptor is a man aged 18 to 30 who received the YFV17D yellow fever vaccine. The starting material was CD4+ T cells sorted from PBMCs, obtained approximately 40 days after the first yellow fever vaccination.

CDR3 sequence (DNA): TGCGCCAGCAGCTCTCAGGGGGTCGGCTACGAGCAGTACTTC. Its protein product is CASSSQGVGYEQYF. V usage is TRBV5-1 and J usage is TRBJ2-7; 7 bases align to TRBD1. This CDR3 has 14 amino acids. With 3 bases clipped from V and 3 bases from J, the junction kept 6 bases outside the gene matches. The V gene's germline CDR1 is SGHRS and CDR2 YFSETQ.